Following are 31 T cell receptor beta chains from one sample sequenced in a study of blood T cell repertoires in COVID-19. Repertoires were generated with immunoSEQ multiplex PCR, while TCRdb's copy carries only in-frame clones and drops some. The sample includes about 300,000 clones, roughly 85% of them seen just once. The source material was PBMCs or T cells enriched from blood (not recorded which). The receptors here all came from a woman in her twenties or thirties who had been exposed to COVID-19.

The CDR3 is CASGLVQGYGYTF. CDR3 nucleotide sequence: TGTGCTAGTGGTTTGGTACAGGGCTATGGCTACACCTTC. V and J are TRBV12-5 and TRBJ1-2; a possible D gene is TRBD1 (6 bases). V was cut by 0 bases and J by 4 bases, with 6 bases left in between. The CDR3 is 13 amino acids. Germline V gene sequence: CDR1 LGHNT, CDR2 FRNRAP.

The J gene is TRBJ2-5, the V gene TRBV28, with TRBD2 as a possible D gene (7 bases). Germline V CDR1 and CDR2: MDHEN, SYDVKM. V lost 5 bases and J lost 5, with 21 bases in between. The CDR3 runs 16 residues. The CDR3, as DNA: TGTGCCAGCAGTCATTCGCTGGGAGGGGGAACGGAGACCCAGTACTTC. Protein product: CASSHSLGGGTETQYF.

The V and J genes are TRBV6-5 and TRBJ2-1; 8 bases match TRBD2. V was clipped by 5 bases and J by 3 bases; unmatched bases: 6. Germline CDR1 and CDR2: MNHEY and SVGAGI. This CDR3 is 15 amino acids long. DNA of the CDR3: TGTGCCAGCAGTCCCGGGGGGGAGGGCTACAATGAGCAGTTCTTC. It is translated as CASSPGGEGYNEQFF.

The chain uses TRBV4-1 and TRBJ2-1; D is undetermined. There are 14 residues in the CDR3. CDR1 MGHRA and CDR2 YSYEKL come from the germline V gene. The ends were cut back, 0 bases at V and 4 bases at J, with 7 bases in the middle. CDR3 sequence: CASSQDRTYNEQFF. The CDR3 DNA is TGCGCCAGCAGCCAAGACCGCACTTACAATGAGCAGTTCTTC.

The V gene is TRBV29-1, the J gene TRBJ2-7; 7 nucleotides match TRBD2. The CDR3 runs to 14 residues. J gave up 0 bases and V 3 bases, and 5 bases lay outside the gene matches. CDR1 and CDR2 from the germline V gene are SQVTM and ANQGSEA. The CDR3 reads CSVDTSESSYEQYF. As DNA, the CDR3 is TGCAGCGTTGACACTAGCGAGAGCTCCTACGAGCAGTACTTC.

There are a few counts of this clone. The rearrangement uses TRBV18 and TRBJ2-1, with 9 positions matching TRBD1. The CDR3 is 16 residues long. In germline, CDR1 is KGHSH, CDR2 LQKENI. Germline trimming cut 0 bases from V and 10 bases from J; bases unmatched to any gene: 10. The CDR3 coding sequence is TGTGCCAGCTCACCACCGGTAGGGACAGGGTTCGAAGAGCAGTTCTTC. Its protein is CASSPPVGTGFEEQFF.

V and J are TRBV19 and TRBJ1-1; D is ambiguous. Germline CDR1 LNHDA, CDR2 SQIVND (reference sequence). Trimming removed 8 bases at V and 1 base at J, with 11 bases between. This CDR3 region has 13 residues. CDR3 nucleotides: TGTGCCAGTTGTCCGGGAGAGAACACTGAAGCTTTCTTT. It codes for CASCPGENTEAFF.

CDR3 DNA: TGTGCCATCAGTCCTAATTCATATGGCTACACCTTC. This encodes CAISPNSYGYTF. The J gene is TRBJ1-2, the V gene TRBV10-3, with D uncertain. The V end lost 5 bases, the J end lost 5 bases, and 9 bases lay between the germline ends. Germline CDR1 is ENHRY and CDR2 is SYGVKD. This CDR3 contains 12 residues.

This rearrangement joins TRBV28 to TRBJ2-1, with D perhaps TRBD1 (6 bases). The germline V and J ends were trimmed by 6 bases and 0 bases, with 12 bases remaining between them. Germline V gene sequence: CDR1 MDHEN, CDR2 SYDVKM. This CDR3 contains 15 residues. The CDR3 loop reads CASSQGPLSYNEQFF. CDR3 sequence (DNA): TGTGCCAGCAGCCAGGGGCCCCTCTCCTACAATGAGCAGTTCTTC.

Only one count was recorded for this clone. The chain has TRBV7-2 and TRBJ2-7; no clear D gene. CDR1 is SGHTA and CDR2 is FQGNSA in the germline V gene. The CDR3 contains 13 residues. With 0 bases removed from V and 1 base from J, the gap between germline ends came to 4 bases. For the CDR3, the DNA is TGTGCCAGCAGCTTAGCGCGGTCCTACGAGCAGTACTTC. Translation: CASSLARSYEQYF. Together with reference TRBV7-2 and TRBJ2-7, the CDR3 gives the full variable domain: GAGVSQSPSNKVTEKGKDVELRCDPISGHTALYWYRQSLGQGLEFLIYFQGNSAPDKSGLPSDRFSAERTGGSVSTLTIQRTQQEDSAVYLCASSLARSYEQYFGPGTRLTVT.

The chain couples TRBV28 to TRBJ1-1; D gene uncertain. Germline CDR1 is MDHEN and CDR2 is SYDVKM. Trimming shortened V by 4 bases and J by 1 base, and 16 bases separated the two germline ends. CDR3 size: 16 residues. The CDR3 spells CASSSPRRDPNTEAFF. In DNA form, the CDR3 reads TGTGCCAGCAGTTCCCCGAGGAGAGACCCGAACACTGAAGCTTTCTTT.

V is TRBV11-2 and J is TRBJ1-5; 7 nucleotides align to TRBD1. Per germline, CDR1 SGHAT and CDR2 FQNNGV. There are 16 residues in the CDR3. J lost 4 bases, V lost 5 bases, and 11 bases had no gene match. CDR3 DNA: TGTGCCAGCAGCCTCCAATCTTTGACAGGGAATCAGCCCCAGCATTTT. This encodes CASSLQSLTGNQPQHF.

The chain is built from TRBV7-2 and TRBJ1-1; D not resolved. V was shortened by 0 bases and J by 4 bases, with 6 bases between the two germline ends. The CDR3 runs 13 residues. Germline V gives CDR1 SGHTA, CDR2 FQGNSA. The CDR3: CASSLAHGTEAFF. In nucleotides, the CDR3 is TGTGCCAGCAGCTTAGCGCACGGCACTGAAGCTTTCTTT.

The chain is built from TRBV7-3 and TRBJ2-3; D may be TRBD1 (6 bases). V lost 0 bases, J lost 2 bases, and 9 bases lay in between. CDR1 and CDR2 (germline): SGHTA, FQGTGA. This CDR3 region has 15 residues. In DNA form, the CDR3 reads TGTGCCAGCAGCTTAACCCAGGGGCCCACAGATACGCAGTATTTT. This gives the protein CASSLTQGPTDTQYF.

This clone was observed many times. The chain is built from TRBV2 and TRBJ1-3; possible D gene TRBD1, 5 bases. The CDR3 is 15 amino acids. The germline V gene has CDR1 SNHLY and CDR2 FYNNEI. V lost 5 bases and J lost 0, with 11 bases in between. CDR3 protein: CASSFQGYSGNTIYF. The DNA for the CDR3 is TGTGCCAGCAGTTTTCAGGGTTACTCTGGAAACACCATATATTTT.

The chain uses TRBV10-3 and TRBJ1-6, with 7 nucleotides matching TRBD1. Germline CDR1 and CDR2: ENHRY and SYGVKD. V lost 3 bases, J lost 0 bases, and 2 bases stayed unmatched. This CDR3 contains 16 residues. The CDR3 nucleotides read TGTGCCATCAGTGAACAGGGGAGCTCCTATAATTCACCCCTCCACTTT. This sequence encodes CAISEQGSSYNSPLHF.

V gene TRBV28 combines with J gene TRBJ2-7; tentative D call: TRBD1 (6 bases). The germline CDR1 and CDR2 sequences are MDHEN and SYDVKM. There are 13 residues in the CDR3. V lost 6 bases and J lost 3, with 12 bases in between. This chain's CDR3 is CASSMDRVYEQYF. CDR3 nucleotides: TGTGCCAGCAGCATGGACAGAGTCTACGAGCAGTACTTC.

The chain combines TRBV7-6 with TRBJ2-1, with TRBD1 identical over 12 bases. This CDR3 has 15 amino acids. Per germline, CDR1 SGHVS and CDR2 FNYEAQ. V lost 3 bases and J lost 8; bases outside the gene matches: 5. CDR3 sequence reads: CASSLGQGAYHEQFF. The CDR3 DNA reads TGTGCCAGCAGCTTGGGACAGGGGGCTTATCATGAGCAGTTCTTC.

V usage is TRBV30 and J usage is TRBJ1-1, with D unresolved. The CDR3 is made up of 13 amino acids. Germline lookup yields CDR1 GTSNPN and CDR2 SVGIG (reference sequence). Trimming cost V 4 bases and J 1 base, with 10 bases left between them. The CDR3 DNA follows: TGTGCCTGGACGGTTGCGAAGAACACTGAAGCTTTCTTT. Translating gives CAWTVAKNTEAFF. The full variable domain, its missing parts supplied by reference TRBV30 and TRBJ1-1, is SQTIHQWPATLVQPVGSPLSLECTVEGTSNPNLYWYRQAAGRGLQLLFYSVGIGQISSEVPQNLSASRPQDRQFILSSKKLLLSDSGFYLCAWTVAKNTEAFFGQGTRLTVV.

The V call is TRBV28, the J call TRBJ2-7; TRBD2 aligns across 14 bases. This CDR3 spans 16 amino acids. The germline V gene has CDR1 MDHEN and CDR2 SYDVKM. Trimming removed 2 bases from V and 4 bases from J; junction bases left unmatched: 4. CDR3 sequence reads: CASSLAGTSGSYEQYF. The CDR3 DNA is TGTGCCAGCAGTTTAGCCGGGACTAGCGGGAGTTACGAGCAGTACTTC.

This clone was detected a few times. This sequence joins TRBV12-3 or TRBV12-4 and TRBJ2-7, with a weak D call TRBD2 (5 bases). CDR3 size: 11 residues. The V gene lost 8 bases and the J gene lost 4 bases, with 9 bases spanning the gap. CDR3 residues: CASGSRYEQYF. The CDR3 DNA reads as TGTGCCAGCGGGAGTCGGTACGAGCAGTACTTC.

The rearrangement uses TRBV24-1 and TRBJ2-2, with 8 bases fitting TRBD2. The CDR3 contains 16 residues. Per the germline V gene, CDR1 is KGHDR and CDR2 is SFDVKD. Trimming took 0 bases from V and 2 from J; bases not matched to a gene: 1. Written as DNA, the CDR3 is TGTGCCACCAGTGATTTGACTAGCGGTAACACCGGGGAGCTGTTTTTT. Protein: CATSDLTSGNTGELFF.

V is TRBV2 and J is TRBJ2-7; D perhaps matches TRBD1 (6 bases). This CDR3 has 13 residues. Germline loops: CDR1 SNHLY, CDR2 FYNNEI. Trimming took 3 bases from V and 2 from J, leaving 8 bases between them. The CDR3 is CASSDDRTYEQYF. CDR3 nucleotide sequence: TGTGCCAGCAGTGACGACAGGACCTACGAGCAGTACTTC.

The chain joins TRBV21-1 to TRBJ1-5; TRBD1, the D gene given by the table, was not confirmed from the DNA. TRBV21-1 is classified as a pseudogene. The CDR3 is made up of 17 amino acids. CDR3 protein: CASSKAPGGEGNQPQHF. The CDR3 DNA is TGTGCCAGCAGCAAAGCCCCAGGGGGTGAGGGCAATCAGCCCCAGCATTTT.

Details on this clone: The identical CDR3 is also encoded by other nucleotide sequences in the sample. The rearrangement links TRBV7-2 to TRBJ1-2; 7 bases are shared with TRBD1. V dropped 5 bases and J dropped 2; count of bases not matched to a gene: 2. Germline values: CDR1 SGHTA, CDR2 FQGNSA. The CDR3 has 13 residues. The CDR3 here is CASSPDRNYGYTF. The CDR3 bases are TGTGCCAGCAGCCCGGACAGGAACTATGGCTACACCTTC.

The genes are TRBV7-9 and TRBJ1-1, with TRBD1 identical over 7 bases. Losses at the gene ends were 3 bases for V and 2 bases for J; bases not matched to a gene: 6. Germline V CDR1 and CDR2: SEHNR, FQNEAQ (reference sequence). This CDR3 contains 15 residues. The CDR3 bases are TGTGCCAGCAGCTTTTTCACAGGGGAAAACACTGAAGCTTTCTTT. It yields the protein CASSFFTGENTEAFF. Drawing the rest from reference TRBV7-9 and TRBJ1-1, the complete variable domain is DTGVSQNPRHKITKRGQNVTFRCDPISEHNRLYWYRQTLGQGPEFLTYFQNEAQLEKSRLLSDRFSAERPKGSFSTLEIQRTEQGDSAMYLCASSFFTGENTEAFFGQGTRLTVV.

The chain carries TRBV3-1 (or the pseudogene TRBV3-2) and TRBJ2-7; a possible D gene is TRBD1 (5 bases). This CDR3 is built from 13 residues. CDR1 and CDR2 (germline): LGHDT, YNNKEL (reference sequence). The V end lost 0 bases, the J end lost 6 bases, and 9 bases lay between the germline ends. The CDR3 loop reads CASSQDRRGEQYF. The CDR3 DNA reads as TGTGCCAGCAGCCAAGATCGAAGGGGCGAGCAGTACTTC.

The chain uses TRBV5-6 and TRBJ1-1; D unresolved. V was shortened by 1 base and J by 0 bases, with 10 bases between the two germline ends. The CDR3 sequence is 15 residues long. Germline CDR1 reads SGHDT; CDR2 reads YYEEEE. The CDR3 DNA follows: TGTGCCAGCAGCTTGCGTCTAGTGATGAACACTGAAGCTTTCTTT. Translated: CASSLRLVMNTEAFF.

The chain combines TRBV3-1 (or the pseudogene TRBV3-2) with TRBJ2-4; 16 bases agree with TRBD2. The CDR3 has 17 amino acids. Germline V gene lookup returns CDR1 LGHDT and CDR2 YNNKEL (reference sequence). V dropped 3 bases and J dropped 6; count of bases not matched to a gene: 5. This CDR3 reads CASSQGLAGGPGNIQYF. CDR3 sequence (DNA): TGTGCCAGCAGCCAGGGACTAGCGGGAGGGCCCGGAAACATTCAGTACTTC.

This chain joins TRBV30 and TRBJ1-1; D possibly corresponds to TRBD1 (6 bases). Germline-derived CDR1 and CDR2 are GTSNPN and SVGIG (reference sequence). This CDR3 region has 14 residues. V was cut by 2 bases and J by 8 bases, with 18 bases left in between. Written as DNA, the CDR3 is TGTGCCTGGAGTACAGGGTACGGTCCAGCGGAAGCTTTCTTT. This translates into CAWSTGYGPAEAFF.

The J gene is TRBJ2-5, the V gene TRBV27, with a tentative D call TRBD2 (7 bases). Between the trimmed V and J ends, which lost 2 bases and 3 bases, there was a span of 25 bases. Germline V gene data show CDR1 as MNHEY and CDR2 as SMNVEV (reference sequence). This CDR3 has 19 amino acids. In DNA form, the CDR3 reads TGTGCCAGCAGTTTAGTACCCCCAGGCTTCGCGGGGGCAAAAGAGACCCAGTACTTC. The encoded protein is CASSLVPPGFAGAKETQYF.